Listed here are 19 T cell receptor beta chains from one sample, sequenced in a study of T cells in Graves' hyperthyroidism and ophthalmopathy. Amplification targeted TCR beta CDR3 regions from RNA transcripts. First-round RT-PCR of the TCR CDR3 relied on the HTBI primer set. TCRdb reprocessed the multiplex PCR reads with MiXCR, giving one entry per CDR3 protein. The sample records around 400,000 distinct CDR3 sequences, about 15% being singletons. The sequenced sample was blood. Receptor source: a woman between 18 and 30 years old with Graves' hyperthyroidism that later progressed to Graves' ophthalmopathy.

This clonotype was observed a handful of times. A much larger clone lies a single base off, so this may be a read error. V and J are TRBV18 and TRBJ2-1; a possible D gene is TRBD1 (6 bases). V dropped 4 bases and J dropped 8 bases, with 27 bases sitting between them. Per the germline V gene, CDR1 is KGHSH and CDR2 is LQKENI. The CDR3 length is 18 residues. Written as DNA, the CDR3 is TGTGCCAGCTCACTAATTCTGTTCAGTGCAGGGGTGGACGATGAGCAGTTCTTC. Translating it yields CASSLILFSAGVDDEQFF.

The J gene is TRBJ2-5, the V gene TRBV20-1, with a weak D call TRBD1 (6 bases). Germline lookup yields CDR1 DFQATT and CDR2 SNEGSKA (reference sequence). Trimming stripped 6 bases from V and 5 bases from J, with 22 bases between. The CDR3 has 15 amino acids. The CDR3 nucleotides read TGCAGTGCCAAAACACAGGGTCGATTGCAGGAGACCCAGTACTTC. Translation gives CSAKTQGRLQETQYF.

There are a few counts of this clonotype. The CDR3 region is CASSLGGAPGHTEAFF. The CDR3 DNA follows: TGTGCCAGCAGCTTAGGTGGGGCCCCCGGTCACACTGAAGCTTTCTTT. V usage is TRBV7-9 and J usage is TRBJ1-1; a weak D match, TRBD1 (5 bases). Germline values: CDR1 SEHNR, CDR2 FQNEAQ (reference sequence). The CDR3 extends over 16 amino acids. V was trimmed by 1 base and J by 3 bases, leaving 15 bases between them. Full variable domain (remainder filled in from reference TRBV7-9 and TRBJ1-1): DTGVSQNPRHKITKRGQNVTFRCDPISEHNRLYWYRQTLGQGPEFLTYFQNEAQLEKSRLLSDRFSAERPKGSFSTLEIQRTEQGDSAMYLCASSLGGAPGHTEAFFGQGTRLTVV.

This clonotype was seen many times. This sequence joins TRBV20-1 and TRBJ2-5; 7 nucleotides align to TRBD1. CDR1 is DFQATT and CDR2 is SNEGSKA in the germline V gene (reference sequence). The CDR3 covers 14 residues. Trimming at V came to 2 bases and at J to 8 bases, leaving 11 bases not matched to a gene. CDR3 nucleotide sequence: TGCAGTGCTAGATCACAGGGGCCCCCCTCCACCCAGTACTTC. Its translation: CSARSQGPPSTQYF.

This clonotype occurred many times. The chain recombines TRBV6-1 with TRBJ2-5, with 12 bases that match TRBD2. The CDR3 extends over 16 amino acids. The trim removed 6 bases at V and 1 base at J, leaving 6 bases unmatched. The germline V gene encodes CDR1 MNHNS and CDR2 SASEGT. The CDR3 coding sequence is TGTGCCAGCAGAGGGACTAGCGGGTATGTCCAAGAGACCCAGTACTTC. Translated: CASRGTSGYVQETQYF.

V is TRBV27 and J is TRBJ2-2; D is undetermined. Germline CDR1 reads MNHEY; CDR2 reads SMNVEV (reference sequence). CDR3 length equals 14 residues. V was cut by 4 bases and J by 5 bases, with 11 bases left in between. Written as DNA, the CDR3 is TGTGCCAGCAGTTCCCCCAGCAGTACCGGGGAGCTGTTTTTT. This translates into CASSSPSSTGELFF.

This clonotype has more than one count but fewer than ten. The CDR3 sequence: CASSSVAGSPWSEQYF. Here the CDR3 DNA reads TGTGCCAGCAGCTCCGTTGCGGGGTCGCCTTGGAGCGAGCAGTACTTC. This chain uses TRBV7-2 with TRBJ2-7, with D possibly matching TRBD2 (6 bases). The V and J ends lost 4 bases and 6 bases respectively, with 22 bases between them. Germline loops: CDR1 SGHTA, CDR2 FQGNSA. This CDR3 spans 16 amino acids.

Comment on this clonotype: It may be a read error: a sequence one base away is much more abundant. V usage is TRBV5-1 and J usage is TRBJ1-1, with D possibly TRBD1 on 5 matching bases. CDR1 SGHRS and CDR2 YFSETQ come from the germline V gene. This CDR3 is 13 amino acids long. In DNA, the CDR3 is TGCGCCAGCAGCGTGGGACCGAACACTGAATCTTTCTTT. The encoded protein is CASSVGPNTESFF.

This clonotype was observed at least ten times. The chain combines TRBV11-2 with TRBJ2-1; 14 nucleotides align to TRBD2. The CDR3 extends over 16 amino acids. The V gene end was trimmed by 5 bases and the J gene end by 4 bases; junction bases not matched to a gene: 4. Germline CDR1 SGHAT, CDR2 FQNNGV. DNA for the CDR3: TGTGCCAGCAGCCAGGGACTAGCGGGAGTGTACAATGAGCAGTTCTTC. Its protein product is CASSQGLAGVYNEQFF.

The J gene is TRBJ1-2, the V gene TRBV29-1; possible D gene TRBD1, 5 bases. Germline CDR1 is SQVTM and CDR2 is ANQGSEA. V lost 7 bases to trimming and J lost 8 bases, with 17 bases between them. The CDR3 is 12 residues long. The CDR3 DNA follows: TGCAGCGCCTGGGCGGCAGGGCCCGGCTACACCTTC. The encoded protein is CSAWAAGPGYTF.

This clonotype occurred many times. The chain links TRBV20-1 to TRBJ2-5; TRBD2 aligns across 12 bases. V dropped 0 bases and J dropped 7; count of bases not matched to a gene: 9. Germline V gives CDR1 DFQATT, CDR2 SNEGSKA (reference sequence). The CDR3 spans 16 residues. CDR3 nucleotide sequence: TGCAGTGCTAGAGATTCCCGACTAGCGGGAGAGGTGACCCAGTACTTC. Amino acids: CSARDSRLAGEVTQYF.

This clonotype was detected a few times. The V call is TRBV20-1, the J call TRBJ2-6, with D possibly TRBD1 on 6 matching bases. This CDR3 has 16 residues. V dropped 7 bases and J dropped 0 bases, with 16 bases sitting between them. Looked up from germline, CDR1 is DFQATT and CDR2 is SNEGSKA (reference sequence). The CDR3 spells CSVRRDTDSGANVLTF. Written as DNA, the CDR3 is TGCAGTGTTCGCCGGGACACCGACTCTGGGGCCAACGTCCTGACTTTC.

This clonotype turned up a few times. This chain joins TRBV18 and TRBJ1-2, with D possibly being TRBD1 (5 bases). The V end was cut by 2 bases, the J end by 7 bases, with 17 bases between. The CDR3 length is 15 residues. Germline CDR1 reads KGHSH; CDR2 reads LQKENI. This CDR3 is CASSPIPQGEVGYTF. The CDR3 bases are TGTGCCAGCTCACCAATCCCTCAGGGAGAAGTTGGCTACACCTTC.

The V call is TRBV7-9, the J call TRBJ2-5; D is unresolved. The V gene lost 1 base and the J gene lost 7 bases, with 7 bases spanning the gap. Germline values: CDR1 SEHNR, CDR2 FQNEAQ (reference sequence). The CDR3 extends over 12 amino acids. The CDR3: CASSLVGGTQYF. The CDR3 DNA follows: TGTGCCAGCAGCTTAGTCGGTGGGACCCAGTACTTC.

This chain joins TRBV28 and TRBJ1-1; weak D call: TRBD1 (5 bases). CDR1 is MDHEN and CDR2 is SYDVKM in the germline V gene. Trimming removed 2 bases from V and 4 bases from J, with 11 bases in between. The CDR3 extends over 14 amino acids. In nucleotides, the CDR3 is TGTGCCAGCAGTTTAATGGGGGTATTCACTGAAGCTTTCTTT. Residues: CASSLMGVFTEAFF.

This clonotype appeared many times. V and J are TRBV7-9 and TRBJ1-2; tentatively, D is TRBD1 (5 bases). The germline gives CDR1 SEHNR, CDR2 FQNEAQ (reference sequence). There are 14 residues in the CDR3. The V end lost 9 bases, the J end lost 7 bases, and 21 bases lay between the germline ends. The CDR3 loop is CASDSPGRSLGYTF. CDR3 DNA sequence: TGTGCCAGTGATTCGCCGGGACGGAGCCTTGGCTACACCTTC.

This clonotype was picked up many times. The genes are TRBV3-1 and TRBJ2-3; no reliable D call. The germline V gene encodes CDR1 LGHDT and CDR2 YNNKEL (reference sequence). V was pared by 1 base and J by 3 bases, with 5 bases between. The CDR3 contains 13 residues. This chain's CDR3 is CASSQVWTDTQYF. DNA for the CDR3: TGTGCCAGCAGCCAAGTGTGGACAGATACGCAGTATTTT.

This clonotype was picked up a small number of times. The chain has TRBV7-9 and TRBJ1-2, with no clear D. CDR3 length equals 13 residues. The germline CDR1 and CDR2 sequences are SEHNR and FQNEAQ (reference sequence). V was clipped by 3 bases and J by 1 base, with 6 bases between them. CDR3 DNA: TGTGCCAGCAGCTTTTCGAATAACTATGGCTACACCTTC. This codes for CASSFSNNYGYTF.

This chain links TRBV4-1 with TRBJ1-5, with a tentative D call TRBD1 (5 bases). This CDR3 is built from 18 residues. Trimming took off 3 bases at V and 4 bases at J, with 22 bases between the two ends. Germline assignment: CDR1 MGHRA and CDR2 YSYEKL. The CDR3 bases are TGCGCCAGCAGCCACTTCCTGAACCGGGGGACCCTTAATCAGCCCCAGCATTTT. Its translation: CASSHFLNRGTLNQPQHF.